Shown below are 25 T cell receptor beta chains from a single sample sequenced in a study of blood T cell repertoires in COVID-19. Only in-frame clones appear in the TCRdb table, and some are missing; sequencing was by immunoSEQ multiplex PCR. The sample consists of about 210,000 clones, just over 85% of them appearing once. Sequenced material: PBMCs or T cells enriched from blood (not recorded which). These receptors came from a middle-aged woman with acute COVID-19.

The genes are TRBV5-6 and TRBJ2-3; D may be TRBD1 (5 bases). The CDR3 has 13 amino acids. The V and J ends lost 1 base and 4 bases respectively, with 7 bases between them. Looked up from germline, CDR1 is SGHDT and CDR2 is YYEEEE. Here the CDR3 reads CASSLPGPDTQYF. In DNA, the CDR3 is TGTGCCAGCAGCTTGCCAGGGCCAGATACGCAGTATTTT.

The chain is built from TRBV7-2 and TRBJ2-3; D is uncertain. CDR1 is SGHTA and CDR2 is FQGNSA in the germline V gene. The CDR3 extends over 14 amino acids. V was clipped by 5 bases and J by 1 base, with 10 bases between them. This chain's CDR3 is CASSRGPGTDTQYF. The CDR3 bases are TGTGCCAGCAGCCGCGGCCCGGGCACAGATACGCAGTATTTT. Filled out from reference TRBV7-2 and TRBJ2-3, the complete variable domain reads GAGVSQSPSNKVTEKGKDVELRCDPISGHTALYWYRQSLGQGLEFLIYFQGNSAPDKSGLPSDRFSAERTGGSVSTLTIQRTQQEDSAVYLCASSRGPGTDTQYFGPGTRLTVL.

The gene calls are TRBV6-5 and TRBJ2-7, with 8 nucleotides matching TRBD1. Germline CDR1 is MNHEY and CDR2 is SVGAGI. V shed 2 bases, J shed 2 bases, and the junction held 5 bases outside the gene matches. The CDR3 runs to 15 residues. The CDR3 region has the DNA TGTGCCAGCAGTTACGGGACAGGAGCCACCTACGAGCAGTACTTC. It specifies CASSYGTGATYEQYF.

The chain joins TRBV15 to TRBJ1-5, with D tentatively TRBD1 (6 bases). The CDR3 is 15 amino acids. The germline CDR1 and CDR2 sequences are LNHNV and YYDKDF (reference sequence). V was clipped by 5 bases and J by 3 bases, with 14 bases between them. The CDR3 protein is CATSGSTGNNQPQHF. DNA for the CDR3: TGTGCCACCAGCGGGAGTACAGGGAACAATCAGCCCCAGCATTTT.

The chain uses TRBV13 and TRBJ1-2; TRBD1 is a possible D gene (6 bases). Germline V CDR1 and CDR2: PRHDT, FYEKMQ (reference sequence). Trimming shortened V by 4 bases and J by 4 bases, and 19 bases separated the two germline ends. The CDR3 is 16 amino acids. The DNA for the CDR3 is TGTGCCAGCAGCTACCGATTTAGACAGGACAGCTATGGCTACACCTTC. It is translated as CASSYRFRQDSYGYTF.

This clone has a handful of counts. The chain has TRBV12-3 or TRBV12-4 and TRBJ1-5; D ambiguous. The length of the CDR3 is 13 residues. V dropped 5 bases and J dropped 10 bases, with 15 bases sitting between them. CDR3 amino acids: CASSIPLGAPQHF. CDR3 DNA sequence: TGTGCCAGCAGTATCCCCCTTGGAGCTCCCCAGCATTTT.

The chain combines TRBV6-2 or TRBV6-3 with TRBJ2-1; 9 bases match TRBD2. V dropped 2 bases and J dropped 10; count of bases not matched to a gene: 21. Germline V gives CDR1 MNHEY, CDR2 SVGEGT. The CDR3 runs 19 residues. CDR3 sequence: CASSYPSLTSGYTIQEQFF. The CDR3 nucleotides are TGTGCCAGCAGTTACCCCTCCCTTACTAGCGGGTATACAATTCAGGAGCAGTTCTTC.

In DNA, the CDR3 is TGTGCCAGCTGGAGCGGGGGTTTGGCTGGCATATATTTT. It translates to CASWSGGLAGIYF. The V call is TRBV28, the J call TRBJ1-3; maybe TRBD1 (5 bases). Germline V gene sequence: CDR1 MDHEN, CDR2 SYDVKM. Between the trimmed V and J ends, which lost 8 bases and 12 bases, there was a span of 20 bases. The CDR3 has 13 amino acids. Complete variable domain (other parts from reference TRBV28 and TRBJ1-3): DVKVTQSSRYLVKRTGEKVFLECVQDMDHENMFWYRQDPGLGLRLIYFSYDVKMKEKGDIPEGYSVSREKKERFSLILESASTNQTSMYLCASWSGGLAGIYFGEGSWLTVV.

The chain employs TRBV29-1 and TRBJ1-1; D remains ambiguous. Germline loops: CDR1 SQVTM, CDR2 ANQGSEA. Trimming took off 4 bases at V and 1 base at J, with 10 bases between the two ends. The CDR3 totals 13 residues. CDR3 residues: CSVVQTWNTEAFF. The CDR3 nucleotides read TGCAGCGTTGTGCAAACTTGGAACACTGAAGCTTTCTTT. Full variable domain (missing parts from reference TRBV29-1 and TRBJ1-1): SAVISQKPSRDICQRGTSLTIQCQVDSQVTMMFWYRQQPGQSLTLIATANQGSEATYESGFVIDKFPISRPNLTFSTLTVSNMSPEDSSIYLCSVVQTWNTEAFFGQGTRLTVV.

CDR3 protein: CASSYLGEDEKLFF. The CDR3 region has the DNA TGTGCCAGCAGTTATTTGGGAGAGGATGAAAAACTGTTTTTT. The chain joins TRBV28 to TRBJ1-4; D uncertain. V was clipped by 4 bases and J by 6 bases, with 12 bases between them. Germline V gene lookup returns CDR1 MDHEN and CDR2 SYDVKM. The CDR3 is made up of 14 amino acids.

Written as DNA, the CDR3 is TGTGCCAGCAGGGGCCCTTCCATGAACACTGAAGCTTTCTTT. Its protein product is CASRGPSMNTEAFF. The chain employs TRBV28 and TRBJ1-1; no firm D call. The germline V gene has CDR1 MDHEN and CDR2 SYDVKM. Trimming left V 6 bases short and J 0 bases short, with 11 bases between. The CDR3 contains 14 residues.

The rearrangement uses TRBV7-2 and TRBJ1-5; D ambiguous. CDR1 and CDR2 from the germline V gene are SGHTA and FQGNSA. This CDR3 comprises 12 residues. The ends were cut back, 1 base at V and 8 bases at J, with 6 bases in the middle. The CDR3 region is CASSLEGEPQHF. Written as DNA, the CDR3 is TGTGCCAGCAGCTTAGAGGGAGAGCCCCAGCATTTT.

The genes are TRBV18 and TRBJ1-6; tentative D call: TRBD1 (5 bases). Trimming removed 3 bases from V and 7 bases from J, with 10 bases in between. Germline V CDR1 and CDR2: KGHSH, LQKENI. The CDR3 has 14 residues. The DNA for the CDR3 is TGTGCCAGCTCACCTCCGGGGGGGAATTCACCCCTCCACTTT. It yields the protein CASSPPGGNSPLHF.

This chain connects TRBV9 to TRBJ2-1; 8 bases map to TRBD2. CDR3 length equals 15 residues. The germline V gene has CDR1 SGDLS and CDR2 YYNGEE. V lost 4 bases and J lost 8; bases outside the gene matches: 11. DNA for the CDR3: TGTGCCAGCAGCACCCAGAGCGGGAGTAACTATGAGCAGTTCTTC. Protein product: CASSTQSGSNYEQFF.

This chain joins TRBV24-1 and TRBJ2-1; D is possibly TRBD2 (5 bases). Germline CDR1 is KGHDR and CDR2 is SFDVKD. This CDR3 is built from 12 residues. Trimming stripped 1 base from V and 10 bases from J, with 7 bases between. CDR3 nucleotide sequence: TGTGCCACCAGTGATTTCGGGGAAGAGCAGTTCTTC. It yields the protein CATSDFGEEQFF.

The chain combines TRBV19 with TRBJ2-7, with 12 bases that match TRBD2. Looked up from germline, CDR1 is LNHDA and CDR2 is SQIVND (reference sequence). Trimming at V came to 4 bases and at J to 0 bases, leaving 7 bases not matched to a gene. The CDR3 loop spans 17 amino acids. DNA of the CDR3: TGTGCCAGTAGTACGGGACTAGCGGGCGCTAGCTCCTACGAGCAGTACTTC. As protein: CASSTGLAGASSYEQYF.

The V and J genes are TRBV5-1 and TRBJ2-7, with 9 positions matching TRBD1. Germline V gene lookup returns CDR1 SGHRS and CDR2 YFSETQ. With V trimmed by 0 bases and J by 2 bases, 0 bases remained unmatched. The CDR3 runs to 14 residues. CDR3: CASSLGDRAYEQYF. Written as DNA, the CDR3 is TGCGCCAGCAGCTTGGGGGACAGGGCCTACGAGCAGTACTTC.

The chain is built from TRBV19 and TRBJ2-1; D is possibly TRBD2 (5 bases). This CDR3 has 11 residues. V was trimmed by 6 bases and J by 10 bases, leaving 10 bases between them. Germline CDR1 reads LNHDA; CDR2 reads SQIVND (reference sequence). The CDR3 DNA follows: TGTGCCAGTAGGGCCGGGGAGGAGCAGTTCTTC. Protein product: CASRAGEEQFF.

This rearrangement joins TRBV5-1 to TRBJ2-5; 8 nucleotides align to TRBD1. The CDR3 totals 13 residues. Unmatched junction bases numbered 5, after V lost 4 bases and J lost 6 bases. CDR1 is SGHRS and CDR2 is YFSETQ in the germline V gene. The CDR3 loop is CASSPRQGQTQYF. CDR3 sequence (DNA): TGCGCCAGCAGCCCGAGACAGGGGCAGACCCAGTACTTC.

V and J are TRBV28 and TRBJ1-3; TRBD1 aligns across 7 bases. The CDR3 is made up of 15 amino acids. With V trimmed by 6 bases and J by 4 bases, 9 bases remained unmatched. Per the germline V gene, CDR1 is MDHEN and CDR2 is SYDVKM. The CDR3 sequence: CASSFTGVEGNTIYF. CDR3 DNA sequence: TGTGCCAGCAGCTTCACAGGGGTGGAAGGAAACACCATATATTTT.

CDR3 bases: TGTGCCATTAGCGGGAGTCGCACAGATACGCAGTATTTT. It encodes CAISGSRTDTQYF. The rearrangement joins TRBV6-5 to TRBJ2-3; 9 nucleotides agree with TRBD2. CDR3 length equals 13 residues. Germline V gene lookup returns CDR1 MNHEY and CDR2 SVGAGI. With 10 bases clipped from V and 1 base from J, the junction kept 3 bases outside the gene matches.

The chain links TRBV6-5 to TRBJ2-1; TRBD2 agrees at 7 bases. The CDR3 extends over 15 amino acids. After removal of 7 bases from V and 0 bases from J, the junction contained 6 bases not matched to a gene. The V gene's germline CDR1 is MNHEY and CDR2 SVGAGI. CDR3 amino acids: CASKVASGSYNEQFF. CDR3 bases: TGTGCCAGCAAGGTTGCTAGCGGCTCCTACAATGAGCAGTTCTTC.

The chain employs TRBV5-8 and TRBJ2-1; 14 bases agree with TRBD2. The V gene end was trimmed by 3 bases and the J gene end by 7 bases; junction bases not matched to a gene: 3. CDR1 is SGHTS, CDR2 YDEGEE, per germline. The CDR3 loop spans 15 amino acids. CDR3 DNA: TGTGCCAGCAGCTCGGGACTAGCGGGAGCAAATGAGCAGTTCTTC. This sequence encodes CASSSGLAGANEQFF.

This clone has only a few counts. Here the CDR3 DNA reads TGTGCCAGCAGGGGTGAGGACAGGGGAGGGCACGAGCAGTACTTC. Translating it yields CASRGEDRGGHEQYF. The chain joins TRBV28 to TRBJ2-7, with TRBD1 matching over 9 bases. Unmatched junction bases numbered 11, after V lost 6 bases and J lost 5 bases. CDR3 length: 15 residues. Germline CDR1 MDHEN, CDR2 SYDVKM.

This rearrangement joins TRBV19 to TRBJ2-1; 11 positions agree with TRBD2. CDR1 is LNHDA, CDR2 SQIVND, per germline (reference sequence). V gave up 5 bases and J gave up 4 bases; unmatched junction bases: 4. The CDR3 has 15 amino acids. CDR3 sequence: CASSVTSGTYNEQFF. The DNA of the CDR3 is TGTGCCAGTAGTGTGACTAGCGGGACTTACAATGAGCAGTTCTTC.